Following are 3 T cell receptor beta chains from one sample sequenced in a study of T cell responses to AZD1222 COVID-19 vaccine. Method: immunoSEQ multiplex PCR; TCRdb's copy keeps in-frame clones and lacks some. The top ten hold approximately 4% of the sample, which has some 200,000 clones, about 92% seen once. The sample consisted of peripheral blood, taken 28 days after the second dose of the MenACWY control vaccine. These TCRs come from an adult who received the MenACWY meningococcal vaccine as a control.

The V and J genes are TRBV15 and TRBJ1-5, with TRBD1 matching over 7 bases. The germline V gene encodes CDR1 LNHNV and CDR2 YYDKDF (reference sequence). Trimming removed 2 bases from V and 0 bases from J; junction bases left unmatched: 4. The CDR3 covers 16 residues. The CDR3, as DNA: TGTGCCACCAGCAGACCCGGGACAGCTAGCAATCAGCCCCAGCATTTT. Translation gives CATSRPGTASNQPQHF.

This clone has just one count. This sample includes further DNA sequences coding for the same CDR3. The chain couples TRBV18 to TRBJ2-7; 9 bases map to TRBD1. V lost 3 bases to trimming and J lost 6 bases; unmatched junction nucleotides: 0. The CDR3 sequence is 12 residues long. Germline V lookup: CDR1 KGHSH, CDR2 LQKENI. CDR3 in amino acids: CASSPGQGEQYF. The DNA of the CDR3 is TGTGCCAGCTCACCGGGACAGGGCGAGCAGTACTTC.

The genes are TRBV11-3 and TRBJ1-2, with D perhaps matching TRBD1 (5 bases). Germline V gene data show CDR1 as SGHNT and CDR2 as YENEEA. The V gene lost 5 bases and the J gene lost 3 bases, with 13 bases spanning the gap. The CDR3 loop spans 14 amino acids. The CDR3 loop is CASSPVGADYGYTF. DNA of the CDR3: TGTGCCAGCAGCCCAGTAGGGGCCGACTATGGCTACACCTTC.